This entry lists 27 T cell receptor beta chains sequenced from one sample in a study of CD8 T cells in ankylosing spondylitis. General study findings and limits: Seemingly characteristic of ankylosing spondylitis blood was a TCR beta motif consisting of about 8 highly homologous variants.

TCRdb re-analysed the 5' RACE reads in MiXCR, keeping a single row per CDR3 protein. The table shows about 130,000 distinct CDR3 sequences, with 15% to 20% occurring only once. Their recognized antigens are unknown. The sequencing input was blood, either unsorted or a sorted T cell fraction (not recorded which). These receptors originate from a male donor with ankylosing spondylitis.

The chain carries TRBV7-9 and TRBJ1-1; D not resolved. V shed 5 bases and J shed 4 bases, with 8 bases lying between them. Per germline, CDR1 SEHNR and CDR2 FQNEAQ (reference sequence). There are 12 residues in the CDR3. The CDR3: CASSLTSTEAFF. CDR3 sequence (DNA): TGTGCCAGCAGCCTAACGTCCACTGAAGCTTTCTTT.

The chain carries TRBV13 and TRBJ2-1; 7 bases are a match to TRBD2. Trimming at V came to 5 bases and at J to 7 bases, leaving 11 bases not matched to a gene. The CDR3 is 15 residues long. CDR1 PRHDT and CDR2 FYEKMQ come from the germline V gene (reference sequence). The CDR3 DNA reads as TGTGCCAGCAGCCTCCAGACTAGCTCCCAAAATGAGCAGTTCTTC. Amino acid sequence: CASSLQTSSQNEQFF.

In this sample, this clonotype turned up a few times. The V gene is TRBV11-2, the J gene TRBJ2-7; D is perhaps TRBD1 or TRBD2 (6 bases each). V gave up 2 bases and J gave up 6 bases, with 8 bases separating them. The CDR3 loop spans 12 amino acids. Germline V CDR1 and CDR2: SGHAT, FQNNGV. The CDR3 nucleotides are TGTGCCAGCAGCTTACCGGGGGCCGAGCAGTACTTC. Amino acid sequence: CASSLPGAEQYF.

This clonotype was seen more than once but under ten times. This chain connects TRBV9 to TRBJ2-7; the match to TRBD1 covers 7 bases. Per germline, CDR1 SGDLS and CDR2 YYNGEE. This CDR3 is built from 14 residues. Unmatched junction bases numbered 4, after V lost 0 bases and J lost 4 bases. The CDR3 region is CASSVGSGGYEQYF. The DNA of the CDR3 is TGTGCCAGCAGCGTAGGGTCAGGGGGATACGAGCAGTACTTC.

This clonotype turned up a few times. V and J are TRBV15 and TRBJ2-7, with D perhaps being TRBD1 or TRBD2 (5 bases each). The CDR3 covers 14 residues. Deletions cut 0 bases from V and 1 base from J, with 7 bases between. Germline CDR1 reads LNHNV; CDR2 reads YYDKDF (reference sequence). This CDR3 is CATSREGVSYEQYF. CDR3 DNA: TGTGCCACCAGCAGAGAGGGGGTTTCCTACGAGCAGTACTTC.

This clonotype was seen only a few times. This chain connects TRBV28 to TRBJ2-5; D perhaps matches TRBD1 (7 bases). V lost 5 bases to trimming and J lost 3 bases, with 22 bases between them. Germline assignment: CDR1 MDHEN and CDR2 SYDVKM. This CDR3 region has 17 residues. The CDR3 DNA sequence: TGTGCCAGCAGTCCGCACTCCCTCCAGGGGGGAAAAGAGACCCAGTACTTC. Translation gives CASSPHSLQGGKETQYF.

Ten or more counts support this clonotype. J is TRBJ2-1 and V is TRBV3-1; no clear D gene. CDR3 size: 12 residues. The V end was cut by 0 bases, the J end by 5 bases, with 2 bases between. CDR1 is LGHDT and CDR2 is YNNKEL in the germline V gene (reference sequence). CDR3 region: CASSQEDNEQFF. In DNA form, the CDR3 reads TGTGCCAGCAGCCAAGAGGACAATGAGCAGTTCTTC.

This clonotype has more than one count but fewer than ten. This chain connects TRBV12-3 or TRBV12-4 to TRBJ1-4; D perhaps matches TRBD1 (6 bases). The CDR3 totals 19 residues. The germline V and J ends were trimmed by 6 bases and 2 bases, with 25 bases remaining between them. The CDR3 bases are TGTGCCAGCAGGTATTTAGGGGGTTCGGAACTGAGGACTAATGAAAAACTGTTTTTT. This gives the protein CASRYLGGSELRTNEKLFF.

There are many counts of this clonotype. The V gene is TRBV2, the J gene TRBJ2-3; no clear D. CDR3 length equals 14 residues. V was cut by 6 bases and J by 0 bases, with 10 bases left in between. CDR1 SNHLY and CDR2 FYNNEI come from the germline V gene. This CDR3 is CASRDQDSTDTQYF. CDR3 nucleotides: TGTGCCAGCAGGGACCAGGACAGCACAGATACGCAGTATTTT.

This clonotype was picked up many times. The chain is built from TRBV18 and TRBJ2-1; D possibly matches TRBD1 or TRBD2 (5 bases each). Trimming shortened V by 2 bases and J by 8 bases, and 19 bases separated the two germline ends. The CDR3 extends over 16 amino acids. Germline lookup yields CDR1 KGHSH and CDR2 LQKENI. The chain's CDR3 is CASSPTDTGAVYEQFF. In DNA, the CDR3 is TGTGCCAGCTCACCAACGGACACCGGGGCCGTTTATGAGCAGTTCTTC.

The V gene is TRBV7-9, the J gene TRBJ1-3, with D uncertain. The CDR3 extends over 12 amino acids. Trimming left V 5 bases short and J 8 bases short, with 10 bases between. Germline CDR1 SEHNR, CDR2 FQNEAQ (reference sequence). The CDR3 region has the DNA TGTGCCAGCAGCAGGTGGTCGGACACCATATATTTT. Residues: CASSRWSDTIYF.

This clonotype was picked up a small number of times. This chain's CDR3 is CSVPRQGGNTGELFF. CDR3 coding DNA: TGCAGTGTCCCCAGACAGGGCGGAAACACCGGGGAGCTGTTTTTT. The chain employs TRBV20-1 and TRBJ2-2, with TRBD1 matching over 7 bases. In germline, CDR1 is DFQATT, CDR2 SNEGSKA (reference sequence). The CDR3 consists of 15 residues. With V trimmed by 7 bases and J by 2 bases, 10 bases remained unmatched.

This clonotype was picked up a small number of times. This chain connects TRBV12-3 or TRBV12-4 to TRBJ2-3; 12 bases fit TRBD2. V lost 6 bases to trimming and J lost 2 bases; unmatched junction nucleotides: 3. The CDR3 contains 15 residues. The CDR3 bases are TGTGCCAGCAGAGGACTAGCGGGAATCACAGATACGCAGTATTTT. It is translated as CASRGLAGITDTQYF.

This clonotype was observed a handful of times. The V call is TRBV29-1, the J call TRBJ2-1; unclear D gene. Trimming left V 3 bases short and J 0 bases short, with 12 bases between. CDR1 and CDR2 (germline): SQVTM, ANQGSEA. The CDR3 is 15 residues long. This CDR3 is CSVDARTDSYNEQFF. CDR3 DNA sequence: TGCAGCGTTGATGCCCGGACGGACTCCTACAATGAGCAGTTCTTC.

The chain has TRBV28 and TRBJ1-3; the D gene is possibly TRBD1 (6 bases). This CDR3 comprises 15 residues. V lost 4 bases, J lost 4 bases, and 14 bases lay in between. Germline lookup yields CDR1 MDHEN and CDR2 SYDVKM. This chain's CDR3 is CASSWPGATGNTIYF. Written as DNA, the CDR3 is TGTGCCAGCAGTTGGCCGGGGGCAACGGGAAACACCATATATTTT.

This rearrangement joins TRBV4-3 to TRBJ2-3; 10 positions agree with TRBD1. Germline loops: CDR1 LGHNA, CDR2 YSLEER. The length of the CDR3 is 15 residues. With V trimmed by 3 bases and J by 2 bases, 2 bases remained unmatched. Written as DNA, the CDR3 is TGCGCCAGCAGCCACGGGACAGGGGACACAGATACGCAGTATTTT. This gives the protein CASSHGTGDTDTQYF.

The V gene is TRBV2, the J gene TRBJ2-5, with D tentatively TRBD1 (6 bases). From germline, CDR1 is SNHLY and CDR2 FYNNEI. V dropped 5 bases and J dropped 5 bases, with 12 bases sitting between them. The CDR3 consists of 13 residues. CDR3: CASSFRGRETQYF. As DNA, the CDR3 is TGTGCCAGCAGTTTCAGGGGTAGGGAGACCCAGTACTTC.

In regard to this clonotype: A much larger clone is a single base away; this may be a read error. V is TRBV12-3 or TRBV12-4 and J is TRBJ2-2; the match to TRBD1 covers 8 bases. This CDR3 comprises 15 residues. CDR3 nucleotides: TGTGCCAGCAGTTTTGGACAGGGATTCACCGGGGTGCTGTTTTTT. It codes for CASSFGQGFTGVLFF.

This clonotype turned up a few times. V usage is TRBV9 and J usage is TRBJ2-7; 9 bases line up with TRBD1. Trimming at V came to 3 bases and at J to 6 bases, leaving 10 bases not matched to a gene. The CDR3 has 15 amino acids. Germline CDR1 and CDR2: SGDLS and YYNGEE. CDR3 bases: TGTGCCAGCAGCGCAGATGGACAGGGGATCGGCGAGCAGTACTTC. Its protein is CASSADGQGIGEQYF.

The V and J genes are TRBV20-1 and TRBJ1-4; 7 bases agree with TRBD1. CDR1 is DFQATT, CDR2 SNEGSKA, per germline (reference sequence). The CDR3 length is 14 residues. V was clipped by 4 bases and J by 8 bases; unmatched bases: 10. For the CDR3, the DNA is TGCAGTGCTACGTCACAGGGGTATGGGGAAAAACTGTTTTTT. Its protein product is CSATSQGYGEKLFF.

This clonotype was picked up one time. V gene TRBV27 combines with J gene TRBJ2-1; 11 positions agree with TRBD2. The CDR3 is 16 amino acids. From germline, CDR1 is MNHEY and CDR2 SMNVEV (reference sequence). V trimming: 5 bases; J trimming: 4 bases; junction bases outside the gene matches: 7. The CDR3: CASSHGTSGTYNEQFF. As DNA, the CDR3 is TGTGCCAGCAGTCACGGGACTAGCGGAACATACAATGAGCAGTTCTTC.

The chain carries TRBV9 and TRBJ2-7; D is undetermined. Trimming removed 0 bases from V and 2 bases from J, with 9 bases in between. CDR1 and CDR2 from the germline V gene are SGDLS and YYNGEE. The CDR3 spans 14 residues. This CDR3 is CASSVDGLPYEQYF. In DNA form, the CDR3 reads TGTGCCAGCAGCGTAGATGGCCTCCCCTACGAGCAGTACTTC.

V and J are TRBV7-6 and TRBJ1-6, with D unclear. CDR1 is SGHVS, CDR2 FNYEAQ, per germline. CDR3 length: 15 amino acids. V was cut by 1 base and J by 6 bases, with 10 bases left in between. The CDR3 is CASSLVSGFNSPLHF. The CDR3 bases are TGTGCCAGCAGCTTAGTATCCGGGTTTAATTCACCCCTCCACTTT.

This clonotype was seen a handful of times. The genes are TRBV6-1 and TRBJ1-4; possible D gene TRBD1, 6 bases. Germline V gene lookup returns CDR1 MNHNS and CDR2 SASEGT. The CDR3 length is 18 residues. The V end was cut by 7 bases, the J end by 0 bases, with 21 bases between. The CDR3 region is CASTSTGSAVATNEKLFF. Here the CDR3 DNA reads TGTGCCAGCACCAGCACAGGGTCGGCGGTCGCAACTAATGAAAAACTGTTTTTT.

This rearrangement joins TRBV29-1 to TRBJ2-7; D ambiguous. The V gene's germline CDR1 is SQVTM and CDR2 ANQGSEA. V was trimmed by 1 base and J by 2 bases, leaving 6 bases between them. This CDR3 is 12 amino acids long. The CDR3 nucleotides read TGCAGCGTTGAAGTTGGTGCCTACGAGCAGTACTTC. This gives the protein CSVEVGAYEQYF.

Only a few counts were recorded for this clonotype. CDR3 region: CASSLGQYNQPQHF. Here the CDR3 DNA reads TGCGCCAGCAGCTTGGGGCAGTACAATCAGCCCCAGCATTTT. J is TRBJ1-5 and V is TRBV5-1, with no clear D. The V end was cut by 0 bases, the J end by 3 bases, with 7 bases between. CDR1 and CDR2 (germline): SGHRS, YFSETQ. The CDR3 contains 14 residues. Full variable domain (outside the CDR3, taken from reference TRBV5-1 and TRBJ1-5): KAGVTQTPRYLIKTRGQQVTLSCSPISGHRSVSWYQQTPGQGLQFLFEYFSETQRNKGNFPGRFSGRQFSNSRSEMNVSTLELGDSALYLCASSLGQYNQPQHFGDGTRLSIL.

The chain is built from TRBV7-9 and TRBJ1-2; possibly TRBD1 for D (6 bases). The CDR3 totals 14 residues. The V end lost 5 bases, the J end lost 4 bases, and 14 bases lay between the germline ends. Germline assignment: CDR1 SEHNR and CDR2 FQNEAQ (reference sequence). The CDR3: CASSPSPGVYGYTF. DNA for the CDR3: TGTGCCAGCAGCCCATCCCCAGGGGTCTATGGCTACACCTTC.